This T cell receptor beta chain was observed in a study of T cells in localized non-small cell lung cancer. This clone was recorded once. Its target is not known. Findings and caveats of the study: Highest T cell clonality was seen in uninvolved adjacent lung, surpassing that measured in tumor. Longer overall survival was seen with higher T cell density measured in blood. Appearing in adjacent lung were a median roughly 59 of the top 100 tumor clones.

This table comes from immunoSEQ multiplex PCR, and its TCRdb copy is limited to in-frame clones, with some not included. The sample lists about 21,000 clones, roughly 84% occurring once. The CDR3 spans 13 residues. Germline CDR1 and CDR2: SEHNR and FQNEAQ (reference sequence). Trimming took off 5 bases at V and 7 bases at J, with 12 bases between the two ends. The source was PBMCs, collected before any cancer treatment. This receptor was taken from a woman aged 35 to 75 with stage II squamous cell lung carcinoma. This chain joins TRBV7-9 and TRBJ1-5; the D is unclear. CDR3 loop: CASSPDGVQPQHF. In nucleotides, the CDR3 is TGTGCCAGCAGCCCTGACGGGGTCCAGCCCCAGCATTTT.